A selection of T cell receptor beta chains follows, all from one sample in a study of blood T cells in healthy people across ages. TCRdb processed the 5' RACE reads anew with MiXCR; each CDR3 protein has one entry. This table has about 930,000 distinct CDR3 sequences, 25% to 30% appearing once. These data were likewise used in another study, on T cells of mothers and their children.

Sequenced: blood. The receptors originated from a woman in her forties in good health. The CDR3 runs from the conserved cysteine through the conserved F or W.

v_gene: TRBV20-1
CDR3aa: CSARAIGQPEKLFF

v_gene: TRBV29-1
CDR3aa: CSVLGQDGVAEQYF

v_gene: TRBV7-2
CDR3aa: CASSPQMRSSGNTIYF

v_gene: TRBV4-3
CDR3aa: CASSQDWTDTQYF

v_gene: TRBV3-1
CDR3aa: CASSRRQGVYNEQYF

v_gene: TRBV20-1
CDR3aa: CSAPDTSYTDTQYF

v_gene: TRBV4-1
CDR3aa: CAGSQESRGVDYTF

v_gene: TRBV28
CDR3aa: CASSLPGQPQHF

v_gene: TRBV12-3/TRBV12-4
CDR3aa: CASSPGVAQHF

v_gene: TRBV28
CDR3aa: CASSLRQRDPNSPLHF

v_gene: TRBV2
CDR3aa: CASSADRHEYF

v_gene: TRBV7-9
CDR3aa: CASSPGTGGGGTEAFF

v_gene: TRBV2
CDR3aa: CASPGSGSPYEQYF

v_gene: TRBV6-1
CDR3aa: CASIRISYNEQFF

v_gene: TRBV3-1
CDR3aa: CASSQIRGRTEAFF

v_gene: TRBV7-9
CDR3aa: CASSLAHGGAPLHF

v_gene: TRBV29-1
CDR3aa: CSVEGVANYGYTF

v_gene: TRBV29-1
CDR3aa: CSVDGKAGHEQYF

v_gene: TRBV5-1
CDR3aa: CASSMAGGRSDTQYF

v_gene: TRBV29-1
CDR3aa: CSVHEEDGLLTF

v_gene: TRBV27
CDR3aa: CASSFTGHGYTF

v_gene: TRBV7-8
CDR3aa: CASSPLAGPNEQYF

v_gene: TRBV11-2
CDR3aa: CASSLADREVYTF

v_gene: TRBV19
CDR3aa: CASSGQGNKNIQYF

v_gene: TRBV28
CDR3aa: CASSLGTGFTEAFF

v_gene: TRBV4-2
CDR3aa: CASSQDLGSQAFF

v_gene: TRBV19
CDR3aa: CASSPQGRTQGYTF

v_gene: TRBV20-1
CDR3aa: CSARDPGEMWQPQHF

v_gene: TRBV21-1
CDR3aa: CASTKGQLNTEAFF

v_gene: TRBV28
CDR3aa: CASSFSGARNQETQYF

v_gene: TRBV5-1
CDR3aa: CASSLWDSSYNEQFF

v_gene: TRBV7-3
CDR3aa: CASSLIAGTYEQYF

v_gene: TRBV6-5
CDR3aa: CASSIRTGRPYEQYF

v_gene: TRBV24-1
CDR3aa: CATSDVRGKSTDTQYF

v_gene: TRBV6-5
CDR3aa: CASSYLPAGGLYEQYF

v_gene: TRBV7-9
CDR3aa: CASGTQMAGGVYEQYF

v_gene: TRBV6-4
CDR3aa: CASSAHRETYNEQFF

v_gene: TRBV29-1
CDR3aa: CSVGYRRYSSEQFF

v_gene: TRBV28
CDR3aa: CASSRTGQPNEKLFF

v_gene: TRBV20-1
CDR3aa: CSAGDITSGGTTDTQYF

v_gene: TRBV24-1
CDR3aa: CATSDSRNTGELFF

v_gene: TRBV29-1
CDR3aa: CSVGGTQGSNTEAFF

v_gene: TRBV6-2/TRBV6-3
CDR3aa: CASSSRGFNYGYTF

v_gene: TRBV4-2
CDR3aa: CASSPHKNGGPNIQYF

v_gene: TRBV5-1
CDR3aa: CASSSLTSGVYNEQFF

v_gene: TRBV6-1
CDR3aa: CASSLDSRNTQYF

v_gene: TRBV20-1
CDR3aa: CSARDRVAGFGTQYF

v_gene: TRBV6-1
CDR3aa: CASSGQGDYGYTF

v_gene: TRBV9
CDR3aa: CASSPGTSGLQETQYF

v_gene: TRBV7-2
CDR3aa: CASSLATSAGNGYTF

v_gene: TRBV6-6
CDR3aa: CASSLGQGIVTQHF

v_gene: TRBV4-1
CDR3aa: CASSQGTTNTGELFF

v_gene: TRBV27
CDR3aa: CASSYRSSYEQYF

v_gene: TRBV10-3
CDR3aa: CAISESTVERGFHGYTF

v_gene: TRBV6-5
CDR3aa: CVSMRNSGANVLTF